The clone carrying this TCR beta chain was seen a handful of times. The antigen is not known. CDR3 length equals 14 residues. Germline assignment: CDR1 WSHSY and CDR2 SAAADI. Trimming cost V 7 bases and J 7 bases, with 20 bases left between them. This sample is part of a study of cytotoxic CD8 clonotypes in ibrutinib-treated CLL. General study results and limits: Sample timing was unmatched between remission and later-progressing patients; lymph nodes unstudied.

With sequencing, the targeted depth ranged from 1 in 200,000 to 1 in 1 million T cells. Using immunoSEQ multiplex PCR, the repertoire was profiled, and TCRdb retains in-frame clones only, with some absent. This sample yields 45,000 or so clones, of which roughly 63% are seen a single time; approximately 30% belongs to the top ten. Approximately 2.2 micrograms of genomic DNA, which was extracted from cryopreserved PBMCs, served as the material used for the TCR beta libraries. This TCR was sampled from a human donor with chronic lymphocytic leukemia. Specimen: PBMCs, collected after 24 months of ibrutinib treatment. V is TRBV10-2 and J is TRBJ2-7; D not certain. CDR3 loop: CASKLTLSTGEQYF. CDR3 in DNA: TGCGCCAGCAAACTGACCCTTTCAACGGGTGAGCAGTACTTC.